Presented here are 8 T cell receptor beta chains from one specimen sequenced in a study of a mutant IDH1 vaccine in newly diagnosed glioma. TCRdb keeps only in-frame clones here, not all; method: immunoSEQ multiplex PCR. The sample yields approximately 84,000 clones, 70% to 90% seen once. Time point described: week 47, end of study. The vaccine gave 300 ug of a 20-mer mutant IDH1 peptide subcutaneously per dose. These receptors are not linked to any known antigen. The sequencing here drew on PBMCs, taken from a glioma patient whose treatment included an IDH1 peptide vaccine. The receptors stem from a middle-aged man with glioma.

This clone was recorded a few times. This chain uses TRBV10-3 with TRBJ1-1; D gene unclear. Germline V CDR1 and CDR2: ENHRY, SYGVKD. The CDR3 is 11 residues long. V shed 6 bases and J shed 4 bases, with 6 bases lying between them. CDR3 bases: TGTGCCATCAGGGGTCCCACTGAAGCTTTCTTT. Amino acids: CAIRGPTEAFF.

This clone has only a few counts. As DNA, the CDR3 is TGTGCCAGTAGTCGGACTAGCGGGAGCTACGAGCAGTACTTC. Translating gives CASSRTSGSYEQYF. V gene TRBV11-2 combines with J gene TRBJ2-7, with 13 bases identical to TRBD2. CDR3 size: 14 residues. With 9 bases clipped from V and 3 bases from J, the junction kept 5 bases outside the gene matches. CDR1 and CDR2 from the germline V gene are SGHAT and FQNNGV.

This sequence joins TRBV7-8 and TRBJ2-5; D may match TRBD1 or TRBD2 (5 bases each). Per germline, CDR1 SGHVS and CDR2 FQNEAQ. CDR3 length equals 13 residues. The V and J ends lost 8 bases and 5 bases respectively, with 15 bases between them. The chain's CDR3 is CASDPGDGETQYF. CDR3 DNA sequence: TGTGCCAGCGACCCCGGGGACGGGGAGACCCAGTACTTC.

CDR3 amino acids: CASSSQGAGIFPDTQYF. The DNA for the CDR3 is TGTGCCAGCAGCTCCCAGGGAGCGGGTATCTTTCCAGATACGCAGTATTTT. The gene calls are TRBV7-9 and TRBJ2-3; possibly TRBD2 for D (6 bases). The CDR3 extends over 17 amino acids. Germline-derived CDR1 and CDR2 are SEHNR and FQNEAQ (reference sequence). Trimming removed 4 bases from V and 4 bases from J, with 21 bases in between. The full variable domain, with the rest looked up from reference TRBV7-9 and TRBJ2-3, is DTGVSQNPRHKITKRGQNVTFRCDPISEHNRLYWYRQTLGQGPEFLTYFQNEAQLEKSRLLSDRFSAERPKGSFSTLEIQRTEQGDSAMYLCASSSQGAGIFPDTQYFGPGTRLTVL.

The chain links TRBV5-4 to TRBJ2-5, with 8 bases lining up with TRBD2. Germline lookup yields CDR1 SGHNT and CDR2 YYREEE (reference sequence). The CDR3 totals 15 residues. The J segment lost 2 bases and the V segment lost 4 bases, leaving 7 bases of the junction unmatched. CDR3 sequence (DNA): TGTGCCAGCAGCAGGGGCGGGGGGAATCAAGAGACCCAGTACTTC. This gives the protein CASSRGGGNQETQYF.

This clone has a single count. V is TRBV13 and J is TRBJ2-5, with D tentatively TRBD2 (6 bases). Germline lookup yields CDR1 PRHDT and CDR2 FYEKMQ (reference sequence). V was cut by 2 bases and J by 3 bases, with 13 bases left in between. The CDR3 length is 15 residues. CDR3 coding DNA: TGTGCCAGCAGCTTACGTCCAGGGACTGAAGAGACCCAGTACTTC. Translation gives CASSLRPGTEETQYF.

The gene calls are TRBV6-6 and TRBJ1-2; TRBD1 might be the D (5 bases). Per germline, CDR1 MNHNY and CDR2 SVGAGI (reference sequence). The germline V and J ends were trimmed by 7 bases and 8 bases, with 26 bases remaining between them. CDR3 length: 16 amino acids. The CDR3 here is CASTRDERSLFSGYTF. Written as DNA, the CDR3 is TGTGCCAGCACCAGGGACGAACGTTCTCTTTTCAGCGGCTACACCTTC.

The chain carries TRBV30 and TRBJ2-6, with a possible D match to TRBD2 (6 bases). CDR1 and CDR2 (germline): GTSNPN, SVGIG (reference sequence). V lost 3 bases and J lost 0, with 12 bases in between. The CDR3 totals 16 residues. The CDR3 sequence: CAWSREPLSGANVLTF. The CDR3 DNA reads as TGTGCCTGGAGCCGGGAGCCGCTCTCTGGGGCCAACGTCCTGACTTTC.